The T cell receptor (beta chain) described here comes from a study of shared clonotypes between healthy human individuals. Libraries were prepared by immunoSEQ multiplex PCR; TCRdb keeps only in-frame clonotypes and omits some of them. The sample yields under 2,500,000 clones, around 95% seen once. The CDR3 has 14 amino acids. Looked up from germline, CDR1 is SGHRS and CDR2 is YFSETQ. V lost 4 bases, J lost 1 base, and 10 bases lay in between. The sample comprised naive CD4+ T cells sorted from blood. The subset denotes: CD45RA+ positively selected. This TCR came from a man aged 18 to 30 in good health. V usage is TRBV5-1 and J usage is TRBJ2-3, with D maybe TRBD1 (5 bases). Here the CDR3 reads CASSVQGGTDTQYF. CDR3 DNA sequence: TGCGCCAGCAGCGTCCAGGGTGGCACAGATACGCAGTATTTT.